These 18 T cell receptor beta chains came from one sample sequenced in a study of CD8+ T cells in alopecia areata. RNA extraction was followed by reverse transcription into cDNA, which acted as the sequencing template. Some clones are missing from TCRdb's copy, which holds only in-frame ones; the method was immunoSEQ multiplex PCR. The sample lists about 130,000 clones, approximately 58% occurring once. Sample: CD4+ T cells sorted from blood, taken at week 0. The receptors were sampled from a human donor with alopecia areata.

CDR3: CASSVTVDTGELFF. The CDR3, as DNA: TGTGCCAGCAGCGTAACAGTGGACACCGGGGAGCTGTTTTTT. The V gene is TRBV9, the J gene TRBJ2-2, with D unresolved. CDR1 and CDR2 (germline): SGDLS, YYNGEE. V was shortened by 1 base and J by 3 bases, with 7 bases between the two germline ends. The CDR3 runs to 14 residues.

The chain carries TRBV7-2 and TRBJ2-3, with 13 nucleotides matching TRBD2. The CDR3 runs 17 residues. The V gene's germline CDR1 is SGHTA and CDR2 FQGNSA. Germline trimming cut 5 bases from V and 0 bases from J; bases unmatched to any gene: 5. The CDR3 reads CASSRTSGRASTDTQYF. CDR3 nucleotides: TGTGCCAGCAGCCGAACTAGCGGGAGGGCTAGCACAGATACGCAGTATTTT.

This clone was observed a few times. The V and J genes are TRBV7-2 and TRBJ2-1; D unclear. Germline loops: CDR1 SGHTA, CDR2 FQGNSA. V was cut by 4 bases and J by 8 bases, with 12 bases left in between. The CDR3 spans 13 residues. CDR3 sequence reads: CASSSNLAYEQFF. The CDR3 bases are TGTGCCAGCAGCTCCAACTTAGCATATGAGCAGTTCTTC.

The chain joins TRBV5-4 to TRBJ2-3; D is unclear. CDR3 size: 12 residues. V was cut by 5 bases and J by 3 bases, with 7 bases left in between. Germline CDR1 SGHNT, CDR2 YYREEE (reference sequence). The CDR3 bases are TGTGCCAGCAGTTCCGGGACAGATACGCAGTATTTT. This encodes CASSSGTDTQYF.

V gene TRBV18 combines with J gene TRBJ2-7; 8 bases agree with TRBD1. Germline CDR1 and CDR2: KGHSH and LQKENI. With 3 bases clipped from V and 9 bases from J, the junction kept 16 bases outside the gene matches. The CDR3 totals 16 residues. CDR3 amino acids: CASSPETGTGPLGQYF. As DNA, the CDR3 is TGTGCCAGCTCACCGGAAACCGGGACAGGCCCGCTTGGGCAGTACTTC.

J is TRBJ1-4 and V is TRBV7-9; D may be TRBD1 (6 bases). The CDR3 sequence is 17 residues long. V shed 6 bases and J shed 0 bases, with 17 bases lying between them. Per the germline V gene, CDR1 is SEHNR and CDR2 is FQNEAQ (reference sequence). The CDR3 is CASRPHRAETTNEKLFF. As DNA, the CDR3 is TGTGCCAGCAGGCCACACAGGGCGGAGACAACTAATGAAAAACTGTTTTTT.

The chain recombines TRBV5-6 with TRBJ2-5, with TRBD2 matching 8 bases. V shed 3 bases and J 5 bases; nucleotides not matched to a gene: 9. This CDR3 has 15 residues. Germline CDR1 and CDR2: SGHDT and YYEEEE. This chain's CDR3 is CASSSPGLGSETQYF. The CDR3 DNA is TGTGCCAGCAGCTCGCCGGGACTAGGGAGTGAGACCCAGTACTTC.

The CDR3 sequence: CASSYAPGDTEAFF. The DNA of the CDR3 is TGTGCCAGCAGCTATGCGCCAGGGGACACTGAAGCTTTCTTT. The V and J genes are TRBV7-2 and TRBJ1-1; the D gene is possibly TRBD1 (6 bases). The CDR3 covers 14 residues. V was clipped by 4 bases and J by 3 bases, with 12 bases between them. Germline CDR1 is SGHTA and CDR2 is FQGNSA. Full variable domain (outside the CDR3, taken from reference TRBV7-2 and TRBJ1-1): GAGVSQSPSNKVTEKGKDVELRCDPISGHTALYWYRQSLGQGLEFLIYFQGNSAPDKSGLPSDRFSAERTGGSVSTLTIQRTQQEDSAVYLCASSYAPGDTEAFFGQGTRLTVV.

This sequence joins TRBV30 and TRBJ1-1; D is uncertain. This CDR3 contains 12 residues. CDR1 and CDR2 (germline): GTSNPN, SVGIG (reference sequence). Trimming took off 1 base at V and 3 bases at J, with 6 bases between the two ends. For the CDR3, the DNA is TGTGCCTGGAGTGGTAGTTACACTGAAGCTTTCTTT. Translation: CAWSGSYTEAFF.

This clone was picked up one time. The chain employs TRBV4-2 and TRBJ2-7; possibly TRBD2 for D (6 bases). V lost 1 base and J lost 0, with 16 bases in between. The CDR3 is made up of 17 amino acids. Germline V gene data show CDR1 as LGHNA and CDR2 as YNFKEQ. CDR3 nucleotide sequence: TGTGCCAGCAGCCAAGCAGCTATAGCGGATAACTCCTACGAGCAGTACTTC. Its protein product is CASSQAAIADNSYEQYF.

This clone occurred a few times. The chain combines TRBV6-5 with TRBJ2-5, with 8 bases aligning to TRBD1. Trimming removed 6 bases from V and 4 bases from J; junction bases left unmatched: 10. Germline CDR1 is MNHEY and CDR2 is SVGAGI. This CDR3 has 15 residues. The CDR3 region is CASRRGTGLRETQYF. The CDR3 bases are TGTGCCAGCAGGAGAGGGACAGGCCTAAGAGAGACCCAGTACTTC.

The CDR3 region is CASSYRDTGELFF. In DNA form, the CDR3 reads TGTGCCAGCAGCTACCGGGACACCGGGGAGCTGTTTTTT. The chain joins TRBV5-4 to TRBJ2-2; D uncertain. The CDR3 sequence is 13 residues long. Germline V gives CDR1 SGHNT, CDR2 YYREEE (reference sequence). Trimming removed 3 bases at V and 3 bases at J, with 6 bases between.

The gene calls are TRBV18 and TRBJ2-4; 7 positions match TRBD1. Germline V gene lookup returns CDR1 KGHSH and CDR2 LQKENI. The ends lost 3 bases at V and 0 bases at J; junction bases unmatched: 8. CDR3 length: 17 amino acids. CDR3 DNA: TGTGCCAGCTCACCTGGGGACAGATTTGTAGCCAAAAACATTCAGTACTTC. Its protein product is CASSPGDRFVAKNIQYF.

V usage is TRBV7-2 and J usage is TRBJ2-1; TRBD2 matches 14 bases. The CDR3 is 18 amino acids. With V trimmed by 3 bases and J by 10 bases, 14 bases remained unmatched. Germline V gives CDR1 SGHTA, CDR2 FQGNSA. The DNA of the CDR3 is TGTGCCAGCAGCTTCTCCGGGACTAGCGGGGGCCCGAGGGGGGAGCAGTTCTTC. It specifies CASSFSGTSGGPRGEQFF.

The chain links TRBV7-9 to TRBJ1-6; possibly TRBD1 for D (5 bases). Trimming removed 8 bases from V and 13 bases from J, with 18 bases in between. From germline, CDR1 is SEHNR and CDR2 FQNEAQ (reference sequence). This CDR3 is 13 amino acids long. DNA for the CDR3: TGTGCCAGCTCCCAAGGGGTTTTAGGGCCCCTCCACTTT. Protein sequence: CASSQGVLGPLHF. Full variable domain (rest looked up from reference TRBV7-9 and TRBJ1-6): DTGVSQNPRHKITKRGQNVTFRCDPISEHNRLYWYRQTLGQGPEFLTYFQNEAQLEKSRLLSDRFSAERPKGSFSTLEIQRTEQGDSAMYLCASSQGVLGPLHFGNGTRLTVT.

The V call is TRBV4-2, the J call TRBJ2-7; the match to TRBD2 covers 8 bases. CDR3 length: 15 amino acids. Germline V gene sequence: CDR1 LGHNA, CDR2 YNFKEQ. The ends lost 1 base at V and 2 bases at J; junction bases unmatched: 4. CDR3 region: CASSQGRGGPYEQYF. The CDR3 DNA sequence: TGTGCCAGCAGCCAAGGGCGCGGGGGGCCCTACGAGCAGTACTTC.

The chain recombines TRBV28 with TRBJ2-5; TRBD1 matches 8 bases. V trimming: 6 bases; J trimming: 5 bases; junction bases outside the gene matches: 8. Germline V gene sequence: CDR1 MDHEN, CDR2 SYDVKM. This CDR3 is built from 14 residues. CDR3 sequence: CASRSTGGTETQYF. As DNA, the CDR3 is TGTGCCAGCAGATCAACAGGGGGGACGGAGACCCAGTACTTC.

V is TRBV10-3 and J is TRBJ2-3; no definite D call. V lost 3 bases and J lost 0, with 1 base in between. The CDR3 loop spans 12 amino acids. Germline V gene data show CDR1 as ENHRY and CDR2 as SYGVKD. DNA for the CDR3: TGTGCCATCAGTGACAGCACAGATACGCAGTATTTT. Encoded protein: CAISDSTDTQYF.